This T cell receptor (beta chain) was obtained from a study of early T cells in non-severe SARS-CoV-2 infection. This clonotype came up many times. Its antigen is unknown. The library protocol tagged individual cDNA molecules with unique molecular identifiers. TCRdb independently ran MiXCR on the 5' RACE reads; one entry per CDR3 protein. The sample consists of approximately 45,000 distinct CDR3 sequences, 6.1% of them appearing once. The V end was cut by 4 bases, the J end by 8 bases, with 20 bases between. The CDR3 is made up of 15 amino acids. In germline, CDR1 is MNHEY, CDR2 SVGAGI. General observations from the study: VDJdb-based matching was biased toward anti-spike CD8 responses and missed private and CD4 specificities.

The chain has TRBV6-5 and TRBJ1-2; no clear D. This TCR derives from an adult who was a healthcare worker with PCR-confirmed SARS-CoV-2 infection or an uninfected control (not recorded which). Sequencing input: whole blood. For the CDR3, the DNA is TGTGCCAGCAGTTTTTATCGGCGAGGGCCGGGGGGCTACACCTTC. This codes for CASSFYRRGPGGYTF.